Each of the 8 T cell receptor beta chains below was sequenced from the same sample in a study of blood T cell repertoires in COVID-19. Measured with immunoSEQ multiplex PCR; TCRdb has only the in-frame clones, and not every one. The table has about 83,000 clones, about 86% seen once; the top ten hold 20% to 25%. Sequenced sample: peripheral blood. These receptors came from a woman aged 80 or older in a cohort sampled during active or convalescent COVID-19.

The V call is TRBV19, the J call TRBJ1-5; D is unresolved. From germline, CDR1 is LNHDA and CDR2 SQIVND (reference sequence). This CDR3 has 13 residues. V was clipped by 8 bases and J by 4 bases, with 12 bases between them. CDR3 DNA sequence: TGTGCCAGTGCTGACACTTTTAATCAGCCCCAGCATTTT. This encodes CASADTFNQPQHF.

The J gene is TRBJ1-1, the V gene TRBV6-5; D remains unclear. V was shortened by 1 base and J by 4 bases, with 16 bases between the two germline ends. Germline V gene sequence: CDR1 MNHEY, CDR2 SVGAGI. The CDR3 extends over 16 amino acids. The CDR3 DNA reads TGTGCCAGCAGTTACTTGGCTGGTCAGTCCACCACTGAAGCTTTCTTT. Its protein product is CASSYLAGQSTTEAFF.

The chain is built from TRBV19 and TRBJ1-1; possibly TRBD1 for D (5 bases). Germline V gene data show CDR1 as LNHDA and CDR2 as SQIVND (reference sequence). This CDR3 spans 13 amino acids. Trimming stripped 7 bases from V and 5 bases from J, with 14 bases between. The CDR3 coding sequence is TGTGCCAGTACCCCCCGGGGGGTAACTGAAGCTTTCTTT. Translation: CASTPRGVTEAFF.

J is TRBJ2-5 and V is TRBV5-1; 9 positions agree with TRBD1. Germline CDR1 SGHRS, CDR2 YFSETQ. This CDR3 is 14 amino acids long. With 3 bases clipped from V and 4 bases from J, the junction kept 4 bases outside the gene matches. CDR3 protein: CASSSGQGGETQYF. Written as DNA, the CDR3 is TGCGCCAGCAGCTCGGGACAGGGTGGAGAGACCCAGTACTTC.

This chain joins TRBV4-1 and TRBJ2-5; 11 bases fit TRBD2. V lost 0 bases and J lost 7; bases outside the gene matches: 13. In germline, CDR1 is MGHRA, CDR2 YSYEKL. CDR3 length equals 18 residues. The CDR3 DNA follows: TGCGCCAGCAGCCAAGAGGGAAGAACTAGCGGGAGAGGGGGGACCCAGTACTTC. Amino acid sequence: CASSQEGRTSGRGGTQYF.

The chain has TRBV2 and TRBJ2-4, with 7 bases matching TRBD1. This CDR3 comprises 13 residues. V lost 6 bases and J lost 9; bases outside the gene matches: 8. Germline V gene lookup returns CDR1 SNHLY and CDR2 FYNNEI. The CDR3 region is CASSLTGLGIQYF. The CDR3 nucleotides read TGTGCCAGCAGCCTGACAGGGTTGGGCATTCAGTACTTC.

As DNA, the CDR3 is TGTGCCAGCAGCTCTAGATACGCGATTCCGGGGAACAATGAGCAGTTCTTC. It yields the protein CASSSRYAIPGNNEQFF. This chain uses TRBV5-4 with TRBJ2-1; D is possibly TRBD2 (5 bases). Germline V gene lookup returns CDR1 SGHNT and CDR2 YYREEE (reference sequence). This CDR3 is built from 17 residues. V lost 3 bases, J lost 5 bases, and 21 bases lay in between. Together with reference TRBV5-4 and TRBJ2-1, the CDR3 gives the full variable domain: ETGVTQSPTHLIKTRGQQVTLRCSSQSGHNTVSWYQQALGQGPQFIFQYYREEENGRGNFPPRFSGLQFPNYSSELNVNALELDDSALYLCASSSRYAIPGNNEQFFGPGTRLTVL.

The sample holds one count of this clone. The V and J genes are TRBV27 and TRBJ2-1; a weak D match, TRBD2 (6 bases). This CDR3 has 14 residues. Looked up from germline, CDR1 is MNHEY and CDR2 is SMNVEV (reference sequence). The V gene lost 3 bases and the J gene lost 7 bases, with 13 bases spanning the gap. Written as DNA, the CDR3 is TGTGCCAGCAGTTTGGAGCATAGCGGTAATGAGCAGTTCTTC. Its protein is CASSLEHSGNEQFF.